Below, 21 T cell receptor beta chains from the same sample are listed, as sequenced in a study of beta chain features in type 1 diabetes. Isolated RNA was reverse transcribed in full, so expressed TCRB transcripts were sequenced. TCRdb's table, derived via immunoSEQ multiplex PCR, lists solely in-frame clones and lacks some. The data show 130,000 to 150,000 clones, around 50% seen once. The material sequenced was Tregs from blood. The receptor set was obtained from a man aged 18 to 29 in good health.

The rearrangement uses TRBV30 and TRBJ1-2; 7 bases are shared with TRBD1. The CDR3 spans 13 residues. V shed 0 bases and J 10 bases; nucleotides not matched to a gene: 8. Germline CDR1 GTSNPN, CDR2 SVGIG (reference sequence). The CDR3 DNA reads TGTGCCTGGAGTGTACAGGGGATTGGAGTCTACACCTTC. Encoded protein: CAWSVQGIGVYTF.

This clone was picked up a small number of times. V usage is TRBV29-1 and J usage is TRBJ1-1, with 8 bases fitting TRBD1. The trim removed 7 bases at V and 4 bases at J, leaving 5 bases unmatched. This CDR3 comprises 12 residues. Looked up from germline, CDR1 is SQVTM and CDR2 is ANQGSEA. CDR3: CSGNRGGTEAFF. The CDR3 DNA is TGCAGCGGTAACAGGGGGGGCACTGAAGCTTTCTTT.

The V and J genes are TRBV29-1 and TRBJ2-5; 10 bases are a match to TRBD1. Per germline, CDR1 SQVTM and CDR2 ANQGSEA. The CDR3 runs 14 residues. Trimming cost V 6 bases and J 7 bases; bases outside gene matches: 11. The chain's CDR3 is CSVGQGQGLGTQYF. CDR3 in DNA: TGCAGCGTGGGGCAGGGACAGGGGCTGGGGACCCAGTACTTC.

The genes are TRBV7-9 and TRBJ1-3; D gene ambiguous. V lost 6 bases and J 0 bases, leaving 12 bases between the germline ends. This CDR3 is 15 amino acids long. Germline lookup yields CDR1 SEHNR and CDR2 FQNEAQ (reference sequence). The chain's CDR3 is CASRRVLSSGNTIYF. CDR3 sequence (DNA): TGTGCCAGCAGACGAGTCCTTAGCTCTGGAAACACCATATATTTT.

The gene calls are TRBV2 and TRBJ2-7; 13 bases line up with TRBD2. From germline, CDR1 is SNHLY and CDR2 FYNNEI. This CDR3 contains 15 residues. The J segment lost 1 base and the V segment lost 6 bases, leaving 3 bases of the junction unmatched. The CDR3 region has the DNA TGTGCCAGCAGAATGGGACTAGCGGGGTCCTACGAGCAGTACTTC. Translated: CASRMGLAGSYEQYF.

The chain carries TRBV9 and TRBJ2-4; 7 bases fit TRBD1. From germline, CDR1 is SGDLS and CDR2 YYNGEE. J gave up 8 bases and V 4 bases, and 9 bases lay outside the gene matches. The CDR3 contains 14 residues. In DNA form, the CDR3 reads TGTGCCAGCAGCCCCTCGGTAGGACAGGACATTCAGTACTTC. Protein: CASSPSVGQDIQYF.

This clone was observed once. The V call is TRBV5-1, the J call TRBJ2-4, with 8 bases matching TRBD1. The CDR3 runs 14 residues. Germline CDR1 and CDR2: SGHRS and YFSETQ. After removal of 5 bases from V and 8 bases from J, the junction contained 9 bases not matched to a gene. The CDR3 region has the DNA TGCGCCAGCAGACCAGGACAGGGCCGAGACATTCAGTACTTC. Amino acid sequence: CASRPGQGRDIQYF.

The rearrangement links TRBV21-1 to TRBJ1-5. TRBV21-1 is marked as a pseudogene. The CDR3 runs to 15 residues. CDR3 amino acids: CASSTRSDRNQPQHF. The CDR3 coding sequence is TGTGCCAGCAGCACCCGGTCTGATCGCAATCAGCCCCAGCATTTT.

The table lists this clone with a count of one. J is TRBJ1-6 and V is TRBV4-1; no reliable D call. V lost 1 base to trimming and J lost 7 bases, with 20 bases between them. The CDR3 contains 18 residues. Germline V gene sequence: CDR1 MGHRA, CDR2 YSYEKL. This chain's CDR3 is CASSQVFSGRGTNSPLHF. The DNA of the CDR3 is TGCGCCAGCAGCCAAGTTTTTTCCGGACGGGGAACAAATTCACCCCTCCACTTT.

This sequence joins TRBV4-3 and TRBJ2-3, with a weak D call TRBD2 (5 bases). V lost 4 bases and J 1 base, leaving 12 bases between the germline ends. Germline V gene lookup returns CDR1 LGHNA and CDR2 YSLEER. The CDR3 totals 15 residues. The CDR3 nucleotides read TGCGCCAGCAGCCCCAGCGGTTCCCGCACAGATACGCAGTATTTT. Its translation is CASSPSGSRTDTQYF.

V is TRBV4-3 and J is TRBJ2-7, with a tentative D call TRBD1 (6 bases). Between the trimmed V and J ends, which lost 3 bases and 7 bases, there was a span of 16 bases. This CDR3 is 14 amino acids long. The germline V gene has CDR1 LGHNA and CDR2 YSLEER. CDR3 DNA: TGCGCCAGCAGCCATACCACCCCAGGGACAGAGCAGTACTTC. It translates to CASSHTTPGTEQYF.

The chain joins TRBV9 to TRBJ2-7, with D tentatively TRBD1 (5 bases). Germline V gives CDR1 SGDLS, CDR2 YYNGEE. The V end was cut by 3 bases, the J end by 6 bases, with 10 bases between. This CDR3 region has 12 residues. The CDR3 region is CASSGPGLEQYF. CDR3 coding DNA: TGTGCCAGCAGCGGACCAGGGCTCGAGCAGTACTTC.

The chain joins TRBV4-2 to TRBJ1-3; possible D gene TRBD1, 6 bases. Trimming took 0 bases from V and 4 from J, leaving 16 bases between them. Germline assignment: CDR1 LGHNA and CDR2 YNFKEQ. This CDR3 contains 17 residues. CDR3: CASSQDYRQGMGNTIYF. CDR3 sequence (DNA): TGTGCCAGCAGCCAAGATTACCGGCAGGGGATGGGAAACACCATATATTTT.

Remarks on this clone: Distinct nucleotide sequences in the sample also encode this CDR3. This chain joins TRBV6-5 and TRBJ2-7; D is unclear. The ends were cut back, 3 bases at V and 7 bases at J, with 7 bases in the middle. Looked up from germline, CDR1 is MNHEY and CDR2 is SVGAGI. The CDR3 is made up of 11 amino acids. The CDR3 DNA reads as TGTGCCAGCAGTTATAGGCGGGAGCAGTACTTC. Translated, it gives CASSYRREQYF.

The sample holds one count of this clone. This chain connects TRBV28 to TRBJ2-4; a weak D match, TRBD1 (6 bases). The CDR3 covers 17 residues. With 5 bases removed from V and 6 bases from J, the gap between germline ends came to 23 bases. Per the germline V gene, CDR1 is MDHEN and CDR2 is SYDVKM. In DNA, the CDR3 is TGTGCCAGCAGTAGCCTAGGGGGTCAGGGGTTTAGAAACATTCAGTACTTC. Translating gives CASSSLGGQGFRNIQYF.

The chain combines TRBV4-1 with TRBJ2-1; 10 bases line up with TRBD2. V was clipped by 1 base and J by 7 bases; unmatched bases: 7. This CDR3 spans 16 amino acids. Germline V gene sequence: CDR1 MGHRA, CDR2 YSYEKL. The CDR3 here is CASSQVAGGRWNEQFF. The CDR3 DNA reads TGCGCCAGCAGCCAAGTAGCGGGGGGAAGGTGGAATGAGCAGTTCTTC.

This clone occurred once. The chain employs TRBV30 and TRBJ2-7; TRBD2 matches at 7 bases. Looked up from germline, CDR1 is GTSNPN and CDR2 is SVGIG (reference sequence). Losses at the gene ends were 0 bases for V and 7 bases for J; bases not matched to a gene: 3. There are 12 residues in the CDR3. CDR3 loop: CAWSVSAGEQYF. CDR3 DNA: TGTGCCTGGAGTGTATCAGCGGGGGAGCAGTACTTC. The variable domain in full, with the rest retrieved from reference TRBV30 and TRBJ2-7, is SQTIHQWPATLVQPVGSPLSLECTVEGTSNPNLYWYRQAAGRGLQLLFYSVGIGQISSEVPQNLSASRPQDRQFILSSKKLLLSDSGFYLCAWSVSAGEQYFGPGTRLTVT.

The CDR3 sequence is CSVEGGGLTGELFF. The DNA of the CDR3 is TGCAGCGTTGAAGGGGGGGGGCTCACCGGGGAGCTGTTTTTT. This chain uses TRBV29-1 with TRBJ2-2; weak D call: TRBD2 (7 bases). Germline V CDR1 and CDR2: SQVTM, ANQGSEA. V was cut by 1 base and J by 4 bases, with 10 bases left in between. The CDR3 sequence is 14 residues long.

This clone was picked up one time. The chain couples TRBV7-9 to TRBJ1-1; D might be TRBD1 (6 bases). V dropped 5 bases and J dropped 8 bases, with 21 bases sitting between them. There are 15 residues in the CDR3. The germline gives CDR1 SEHNR, CDR2 FQNEAQ (reference sequence). The CDR3 DNA follows: TGTGCCAGCAGCCACCTCTACAGGGTCCGATCGGAAGCTTTCTTT. This codes for CASSHLYRVRSEAFF.

The chain uses TRBV7-2 and TRBJ1-1; no clear D gene. V was pared by 3 bases and J by 4 bases, with 3 bases between. Germline V gene data show CDR1 as SGHTA and CDR2 as FQGNSA. The CDR3 has 11 amino acids. For the CDR3, the DNA is TGTGCCAGCAGCTTCGGCACTGAAGCTTTCTTT. As protein: CASSFGTEAFF.

The chain joins TRBV27 to TRBJ1-1, with D maybe TRBD1 (5 bases). From germline, CDR1 is MNHEY and CDR2 SMNVEV (reference sequence). The CDR3 contains 18 residues. Trimming shortened V by 2 bases and J by 4 bases, and 23 bases separated the two germline ends. The CDR3 sequence: CASSLIAPRWGDSTEAFF. The CDR3 bases are TGTGCCAGCAGTTTAATAGCCCCCCGGTGGGGGGATAGCACTGAAGCTTTCTTT.